This T cell receptor beta chain was found in a study of T cell changes during pregnancy in multiple sclerosis. Trimming removed 3 bases from V and 2 bases from J; junction bases left unmatched: 6. The germline V gene has CDR1 KGHSH and CDR2 LQKENI. The CDR3 extends over 15 amino acids. The method was immunoSEQ multiplex PCR; TCRdb's version includes in-frame clones alone and lacks a portion of them. The sample holds roughly 52,000 clones, 85% to 95% seen once. The TCR comes from a female donor with multiple sclerosis, enrolled in a pregnancy study. Sample: CD4+ T cells from peripheral blood mononuclear cells, taken in the third trimester of pregnancy. The chain has TRBV18 and TRBJ1-2; 7 bases match TRBD1. CDR3 DNA sequence: TGTGCCAGCTCACCGGCGGGACAGCAAAACTATGGCTACACCTTC. Its protein is CASSPAGQQNYGYTF. The variable domain in full, with the rest retrieved from reference TRBV18 and TRBJ1-2, is NAGVMQNPRHLVRRRGQEARLRCSPMKGHSHVYWYRQLPEEGLKFMVYLQKENIIDESGMPKERFSAEFPKEGPSILRIQQVVRGDSAAYFCASSPAGQQNYGYTFGSGTRLTVV.